A single T cell receptor (beta chain) is shown here with its context. The target antigen is unknown. This specimen comes from a study of regulatory T cells in long-lasting Graves disease. Study at large: Antithyroid drug exposure in newly diagnosed Graves' patients had lasted under 3 months.

V was cut by 6 bases and J by 1 base, with 16 bases left in between. The CDR3 runs to 16 residues. Looked up from germline, CDR1 is MNHNS and CDR2 is SASEGT. Both iRepertoire HTBI primers and Arm-PCR of CDR3 regions were used to build the TCR beta libraries. TCRdb called the multiplex PCR reads again in MiXCR, with one record for every CDR3 protein. The sample holds hundreds of thousands of distinct CDR3 sequences, 15% to 19% seen once. Findings and limits, study-wide: The sample size was small, and this may have reduced accuracy.

The sample's time point: newly diagnosed GD, antithyroid drugs for less than 3 months. Preparation of the TCR library used RNA extracted from PBMCs. The peripheral blood volume drawn was around 10 milliliters, and it was collected into EDTA tubes. The chain is built from TRBV6-1 and TRBJ1-5; weak D call: TRBD1 (5 bases). The sequences come from peripheral blood mononuclear cells (PBMCs), collected at new diagnosis, from a patient treated with antithyroid drugs. The clonotype comes from a female donor with Graves disease. The CDR3 loop is CASRSPPGESNQPQHF. CDR3 DNA sequence: TGTGCCAGCAGGTCCCCCCCGGGGGAAAGCAATCAGCCCCAGCATTTT.